The rows below give T cell receptor beta chains drawn from one sample of a study of T cell responses to AZD1222 COVID-19 vaccine. Sequenced by immunoSEQ multiplex PCR; TCRdb stores in-frame clones only, minus some. The profile shows 110,000 or so clones, 91% of them singletons. The specimen was peripheral blood, collected on day 0 of AZD1222 vaccination. These receptors were collected from an adult in good health. The CDR3 runs from the conserved cysteine through the conserved F or W. D genes are given only for firm matches. Some rows mark clone size as missing; the rest say once, few, many or name a class of expanded clone.

TRBD1	TRBV7-9	-	TRBJ2-3	CASSGTGQGFGTDTQYF	TGTGCCAGCAGCGGAACGGGACAGGGCTTCGGAACAGATACGCAGTATTTT
-	TRBV3-1/TRBV3-2	-	TRBJ1-5	CASSPFVDGEAGNQPQHF	TGTGCCAGCAGCCCCTTTGTAGATGGGGAGGCCGGCAATCAGCCCCAGCATTTT
-	TRBV5-6	-	TRBJ2-7	CASSLSKRVGYEQYF	TGTGCCAGCAGCTTAAGTAAGCGAGTTGGCTACGAGCAGTACTTC
-	TRBV5-4	-	TRBJ1-1	CASSPEGKGRNTEAFF	TGTGCCAGCAGCCCGGAAGGGAAGGGTAGGAACACTGAAGCTTTCTTT
-	TRBV5-4	-	TRBJ2-7	CASSLMGSYEQYF	TGTGCCAGCAGCTTGATGGGGTCCTACGAGCAGTACTTC
TRBD1	TRBV15	once	TRBJ1-5	CATSRGGTGDQPQHF	TGTGCCACCAGCAGAGGGGGGACAGGGGATCAGCCCCAGCATTTT
-	TRBV7-6	-	TRBJ1-4	CASSPGSLNEKLFF	TGTGCCAGCAGCCCCGGATCTCTTAATGAAAAACTGTTTTTT
-	TRBV19	-	TRBJ2-4	CASSRGASKNIQYF	TGTGCCAGTAGTAGGGGGGCCTCCAAAAACATTCAGTACTTC
-	TRBV24-1	-	TRBJ2-7	CATSDLYLNEQYF	TGTGCCACCAGTGATCTCTATCTCAACGAGCAGTACTTC
TRBD1	TRBV27	-	TRBJ1-5	CASSPRKDRVGPYSNQPQHF	TGTGCCAGCAGTCCCAGGAAAGACAGGGTTGGGCCCTATAGCAATCAGCCCCAGCATTTT
-	TRBV11-2	few	TRBJ1-1	CASSLAGTYGTFF	TGTGCCAGCAGCTTAGCCGGGACGTATGGGACTTTCTTT
TRBD1	TRBV4-1	-	TRBJ1-1	CASSQEQGTTEAFF	TGCGCCAGCAGCCAAGAACAGGGGACCACTGAAGCTTTCTTT
TRBD2	TRBV14	once	TRBJ2-7	CASSQLAGSYEQYF	TGTGCCAGCAGCCAGCTAGCGGGGAGCTACGAGCAGTACTTC
TRBD2	TRBV4-1	-	TRBJ2-3	CASSQGLAGRTSTDTQYF	TGCGCCAGCAGCCAGGGACTAGCGGGGAGAACTAGCACAGATACGCAGTATTTT
TRBD1	TRBV27	-	TRBJ2-3	CASSLLLAGGGTDTQYF	TGTGCCAGCAGTTTACTTCTGGCAGGGGGCGGCACAGATACGCAGTATTTT
-	TRBV6-5	-	TRBJ1-1	CASRRLGASTEAFF	TGTGCCAGCAGGAGACTGGGGGCGAGCACTGAAGCTTTCTTT
TRBD1	TRBV5-1	-	TRBJ1-3	CASSLVTGASGNTIYF	TGCGCCAGCAGCTTAGTGACAGGGGCCTCTGGAAACACCATATATTTT
TRBD1	TRBV6-5	-	TRBJ1-1	CASSYRGQGNPEAFF	TGTGCCAGCAGTTACAGGGGACAGGGGAACCCTGAAGCTTTCTTT
-	TRBV30	-	TRBJ1-5	CAWSHGSPIVNQPQHF	TGTGCCTGGAGTCATGGGAGCCCGATTGTCAATCAGCCCCAGCATTTT
-	TRBV29-1	-	TRBJ2-7	CSVEEGISYEQYF	TGCAGCGTTGAAGAAGGGATCTCCTACGAGCAGTACTTC
TRBD1	TRBV6-2/TRBV6-3	-	TRBJ2-4	CASSYFFGQGARDIQYF	TGTGCCAGCAGTTACTTTTTTGGACAGGGGGCGCGTGACATTCAGTACTTC
TRBD1	TRBV6-6	-	TRBJ1-1	CASSPPTGGGNTEAFF	TGTGCCAGCAGCCCCCCGACAGGGGGCGGGAACACTGAAGCTTTCTTT
-	TRBV7-8	-	TRBJ1-3	CASSGLGSAHNTIYF	TGTGCCAGCAGTGGCTTGGGCAGCGCCCATAACACCATATATTTT
TRBD1	TRBV20-1	-	TRBJ2-5	CSAGPGQEPYF	TGCAGTGCGGGGCCGGGACAGGAGCCCTACTTC
TRBD1	TRBV2	-	TRBJ1-1	CASSGTGQPNTEAFF	TGTGCCAGCAGCGGCACGGGACAGCCGAACACTGAAGCTTTCTTT
TRBD1	TRBV19	few	TRBJ1-6	CASSRGQAVLNSPLHF	TGTGCCAGTAGCCGTGGACAGGCCGTTCTTAATTCACCCCTCCACTTT
-	TRBV7-2	-	TRBJ1-5	CASSLVAGVSNQPQHF	TGTGCCAGCAGCTTAGTCGCAGGCGTTAGCAATCAGCCCCAGCATTTT
-	TRBV5-1	-	TRBJ1-4	CASSLAGVNEKLFF	TGCGCCAGCAGCTTGGCCGGGGTTAATGAAAAACTGTTTTTT
-	TRBV7-9	-	TRBJ1-3	CASSSASYRISGNTIYF	TGTGCCAGCAGTTCAGCGTCATACAGGATCTCTGGAAACACCATATATTTT
-	TRBV5-4	-	TRBJ1-3	CASSLRAGSSGNTIYF	TGTGCCAGCAGCCTGCGGGCGGGGTCCTCTGGAAACACCATATATTTT
-	TRBV7-9	-	TRBJ2-7	CASSLADRYEQYF	TGTGCCAGCAGCTTAGCGGACCGCTACGAGCAGTACTTC
TRBD2	TRBV19	once	TRBJ2-1	CASSLRDSGGASNEQFF	TGTGCCAGTAGCCTGAGGGATAGCGGGGGGGCCTCCAATGAGCAGTTCTTC
TRBD1	TRBV5-1	-	TRBJ2-5	CASSFRQGEETQYF	TGCGCCAGCAGCTTTAGACAGGGGGAGGAGACCCAGTACTTC
TRBD1	TRBV4-1	-	TRBJ1-2	CASSQGPTGVNYGYTF	TGCGCCAGCAGCCAAGGCCCGACAGGGGTCAACTATGGCTACACCTTC
TRBD1	TRBV19	-	TRBJ1-2	CASSPGQKNYGYTF	TGTGCCAGTAGTCCGGGACAGAAAAACTATGGCTACACCTTC
-	TRBV9	-	TRBJ1-1	CASSVISGGNTEAFF	TGTGCCAGCAGCGTAATATCGGGGGGGAACACTGAAGCTTTCTTT
-	TRBV28	-	TRBJ2-2	CASSPLKNYNTGELFF	TGTGCCAGCAGTCCCCTCAAGAACTATAACACCGGGGAGCTGTTTTTT
TRBD1	TRBV6-6	-	TRBJ2-7	CASSLPTGTAYEQYF	TGTGCCAGCAGTCTTCCTACCGGGACAGCTTACGAGCAGTACTTC
-	TRBV4-3	-	TRBJ2-4	CASSQEIMGGGNIQYF	TGCGCCAGCAGCCAAGAGATAATGGGGGGCGGGAACATTCAGTACTTC
-	TRBV27	-	TRBJ1-5	CASSPGVGQPQHF	TGTGCCAGCAGTCCAGGGGTTGGTCAGCCCCAGCATTTT
-	TRBV11-3	-	TRBJ2-7	CASSFRGTAYEQYF	TGTGCCAGCAGCTTTCGCGGGACAGCCTACGAGCAGTACTTC
TRBD2	TRBV18	-	TRBJ2-5	CASSPRTSEQETQYF	TGTGCCAGCTCACCACGGACTAGCGAGCAAGAGACCCAGTACTTC
-	TRBV5-4	few	TRBJ1-1	CASSLEGLNTEAFF	TGTGCCAGCAGCTTGGAGGGCTTGAACACTGAAGCTTTCTTT
TRBD1	TRBV19	-	TRBJ1-5	CASSIMGQGYSNQPQHF	TGTGCCAGTAGTATTATGGGACAGGGATATAGCAATCAGCCCCAGCATTTT
-	TRBV18	-	TRBJ2-7	CASCPGPFYEQYF	TGTGCCAGCTGCCCCGGGCCTTTTTACGAGCAGTACTTC
TRBD1	TRBV3-1/TRBV3-2	-	TRBJ1-2	CASSQDQGQGARGYTF	TGTGCCAGCAGCCAAGATCAGGGACAGGGGGCGAGGGGCTACACCTTC
-	TRBV13	-	TRBJ2-5	CASSLESGETQYF	TGTGCCAGCAGCTTAGAATCCGGTGAGACCCAGTACTTC
TRBD1	TRBV27	-	TRBJ1-5	CASGLMETGDQPQHF	TGTGCCAGCGGTCTAATGGAGACAGGGGATCAGCCCCAGCATTTT
TRBD2	TRBV7-9	-	TRBJ2-2	CASSPRTSGGANTGELFF	TGTGCCAGCAGCCCCCGGACTAGCGGGGGGGCCAACACCGGGGAGCTGTTTTTT
-	TRBV9	-	TRBJ1-2	CASSVASRSGKDGYTF	TGTGCCAGCAGCGTAGCTTCGAGGTCTGGGAAAGATGGCTACACCTTC
TRBD2	TRBV9	-	TRBJ2-1	CASSVHPSGLDYNEQFF	TGTGCCAGCAGCGTGCACCCTAGCGGGCTCGACTACAATGAGCAGTTCTTC
TRBD2	TRBV7-2	-	TRBJ2-7	CASSQGLAGGNYEQYF	TGTGCCAGCAGCCAAGGACTAGCGGGGGGGAACTACGAGCAGTACTTC
-	TRBV18	-	TRBJ1-1	CASSPGLAGNTEAFF	TGTGCCAGCTCACCAGGACTGGCAGGAAACACTGAAGCTTTCTTT
-	TRBV11-1	-	TRBJ2-3	CASSLVGASTDTQYF	TGTGCCAGCAGCTTAGTCGGGGCTAGCACAGATACGCAGTATTTT
-	TRBV7-2	-	TRBJ1-3	CASSFGITGNTIYF	TGTGCCAGCAGCTTTGGTATTACGGGAAACACCATATATTTT
-	TRBV5-1	-	TRBJ1-2	CASSLPGGRGNGYTF	TGCGCCAGCAGCTTGCCCGGTGGCAGGGGTAATGGCTACACCTTC
-	TRBV3-1/TRBV3-2	-	TRBJ2-2	CASSQEVGGLSAGELFF	TGTGCCAGCAGCCAAGAGGTCGGGGGGCTTTCGGCCGGGGAGCTGTTTTTT
-	TRBV10-3	-	TRBJ2-7	CAISELEIRSEQYF	TGTGCCATCAGTGAGCTCGAAATTAGATCGGAGCAGTACTTC
-	TRBV6-5	once	TRBJ1-1	CASSYGGGTEAFF	TGTGCCAGCAGTTACGGGGGAGGGACTGAAGCTTTCTTT
TRBD2	TRBV7-8	-	TRBJ2-7	CASSLARGGAYEQYF	TGTGCCAGCAGCTTAGCGCGGGGGGGCGCCTACGAGCAGTACTTC